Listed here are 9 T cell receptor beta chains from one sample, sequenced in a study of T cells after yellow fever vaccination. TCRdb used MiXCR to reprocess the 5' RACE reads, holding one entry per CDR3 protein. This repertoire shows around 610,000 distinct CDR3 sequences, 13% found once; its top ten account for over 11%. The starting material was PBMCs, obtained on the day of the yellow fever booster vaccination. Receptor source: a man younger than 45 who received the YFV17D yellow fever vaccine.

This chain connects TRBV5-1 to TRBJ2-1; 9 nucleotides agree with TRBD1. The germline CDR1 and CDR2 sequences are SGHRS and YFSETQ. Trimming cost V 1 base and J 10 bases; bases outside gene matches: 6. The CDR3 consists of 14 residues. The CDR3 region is CASSLRTGAREQFF. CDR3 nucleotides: TGCGCCAGCAGCTTGAGGACAGGGGCCAGGGAGCAGTTCTTC.

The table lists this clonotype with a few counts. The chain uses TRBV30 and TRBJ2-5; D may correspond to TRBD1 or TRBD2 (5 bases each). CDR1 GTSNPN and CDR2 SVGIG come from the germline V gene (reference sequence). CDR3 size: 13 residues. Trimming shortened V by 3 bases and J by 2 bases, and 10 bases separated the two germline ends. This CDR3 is CAWRGDGQETQYF. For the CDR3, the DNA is TGTGCCTGGAGGGGGGACGGACAAGAGACCCAGTACTTC.

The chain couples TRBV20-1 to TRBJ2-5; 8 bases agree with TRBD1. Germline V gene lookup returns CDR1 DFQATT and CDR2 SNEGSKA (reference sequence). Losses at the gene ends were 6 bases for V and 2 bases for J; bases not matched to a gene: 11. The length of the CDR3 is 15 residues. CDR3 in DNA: TGCAGTGCGATCCTCATGGGGACAGGACAAGAGACCCAGTACTTC. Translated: CSAILMGTGQETQYF.

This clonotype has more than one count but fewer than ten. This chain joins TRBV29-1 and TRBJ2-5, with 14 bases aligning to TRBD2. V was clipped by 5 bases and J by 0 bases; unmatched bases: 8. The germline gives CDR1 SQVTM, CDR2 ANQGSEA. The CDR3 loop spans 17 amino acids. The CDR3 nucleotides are TGCAGCGTTTACGGGACTAGCGGGAGAGGGAACCAAGAGACCCAGTACTTC. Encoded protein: CSVYGTSGRGNQETQYF.

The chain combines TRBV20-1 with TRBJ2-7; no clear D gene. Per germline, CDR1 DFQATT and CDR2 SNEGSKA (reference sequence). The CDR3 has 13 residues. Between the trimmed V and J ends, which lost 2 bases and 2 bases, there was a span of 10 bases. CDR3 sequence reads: CSARNSGAYEQYF. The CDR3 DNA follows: TGCAGTGCTAGAAATTCTGGGGCCTACGAGCAGTACTTC.

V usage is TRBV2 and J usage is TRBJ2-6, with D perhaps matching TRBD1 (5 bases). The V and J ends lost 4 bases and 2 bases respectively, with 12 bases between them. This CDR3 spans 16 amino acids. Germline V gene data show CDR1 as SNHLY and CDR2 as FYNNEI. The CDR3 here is CASSVTVATGANVLTF. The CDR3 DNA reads TGTGCCAGCAGTGTGACAGTAGCTACTGGGGCCAACGTCCTGACTTTC.

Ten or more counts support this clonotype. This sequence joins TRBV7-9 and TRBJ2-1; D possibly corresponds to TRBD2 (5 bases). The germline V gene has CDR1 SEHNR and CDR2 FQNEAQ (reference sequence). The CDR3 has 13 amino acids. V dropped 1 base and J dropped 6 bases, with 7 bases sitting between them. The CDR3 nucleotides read TGTGCCAGCAGCTTAGGACTAACCAATGAGCAGTTCTTC. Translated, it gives CASSLGLTNEQFF.

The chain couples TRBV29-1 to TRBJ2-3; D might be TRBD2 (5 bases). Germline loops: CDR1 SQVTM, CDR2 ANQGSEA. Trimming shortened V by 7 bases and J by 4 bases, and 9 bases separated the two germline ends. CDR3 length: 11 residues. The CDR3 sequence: CSEGGADTQYF. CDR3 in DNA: TGCAGCGAAGGAGGTGCAGATACGCAGTATTTT.

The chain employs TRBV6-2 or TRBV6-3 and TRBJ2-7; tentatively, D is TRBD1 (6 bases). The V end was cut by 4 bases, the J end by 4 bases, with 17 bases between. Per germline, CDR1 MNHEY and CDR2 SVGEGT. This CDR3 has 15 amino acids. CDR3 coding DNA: TGTGCCAGCAGTTCACGACTACAGGGTTGGTACGAGCAGTACTTC. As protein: CASSSRLQGWYEQYF.